This T cell receptor (beta chain) emerged from a study of blood T cell repertoires in COVID-19. Study-level information: Specimens from acute and convalescent COVID-19 originated in the United States, Italy and Spain.

The CDR3 contains 16 residues. The V and J ends lost 0 bases and 7 bases, in that order; junction bases with no gene match: 6. From germline, CDR1 is SGHRS and CDR2 YFSETQ. Authors' processing steps: Reference gene primer amplification gave nucleated cell count estimates. Sequencing used immunoSEQ multiplex PCR; TCRdb keeps in-frame clones, though not all of them. Clone size and the V and J calls come from that table; the DNA yielded D and trimming. The data show around 300,000 clones, 90% seen once. The receptor's source is a young woman with acute COVID-19. The sample comprised PBMCs or T cells enriched from blood (not recorded which). The rearrangement uses TRBV5-1 and TRBJ2-1; 11 nucleotides agree with TRBD2. The CDR3 spells CASSLVTSGKGNEQFF. As DNA, the CDR3 is TGCGCCAGCAGCTTGGTGACTAGCGGGAAGGGGAATGAGCAGTTCTTC.